These T cell receptor beta chains were read from a single sample in a study of T-cell reconstitution after alpha-beta-depleted transplantation in children. In TCRdb, the PCR reads were re-called with MiXCR into one record per CDR3 protein. The repertoire consists of approximately 1,000,000 distinct CDR3 sequences, with around 30% occurring once and the leading ten covering approximately 30%. The sample was PBMCs, mostly from graft donor cells, taken 360 days after TCRalphabeta/CD19-depleted stem cell transplant. These receptors were taken from a boy in the first two years of life who had a stem cell transplant for SCID, so the T cells may come from the graft donor. The CDR3 runs from the conserved cysteine through the conserved F or W. The D gene is left open where the match is weak. Size is omitted from some rows. Given values are once, few, many or a class for expanded clones.

15 TRBJ2-3 TRBD1 TRBV27 - CASSWGTGKPLTQYF TGTGCCAGCAGCTGGGGGACAGGGAAGCCGCTTACGCAGTATTTT
17 TRBJ2-5 TRBD2 TRBV12-3/TRBV12-4 - CASSLTSGGSKQETQYF TGTGCCAGCAGTTTGACCAGCGGGGGATCAAAACAAGAGACCCAGTACTTC
15 TRBJ2-1 - TRBV5-1 - CASSLVSFSYNEQFF TGCGCCAGCAGCTTGGTGTCTTTTTCCTACAATGAGCAGTTCTTC
13 TRBJ2-3 - TRBV7-3 - CASSLTVLDLQYF TGTGCCAGCAGCTTAACCGTACTAGACCTGCAGTATTTT
13 TRBJ1-1 - TRBV10-3 - CAISESGAQKAFF TGTGCCATCAGTGAAAGTGGGGCACAGAAAGCTTTCTTT
14 TRBJ2-7 - TRBV20-1 few CSAQIGPGAYEQYF TGCAGTGCTCAGATCGGTCCAGGAGCATACGAGCAGTACTTC
14 TRBJ2-5 TRBD2 TRBV20-1 - CSASRLAGEETQYF TGCAGTGCTAGTAGACTAGCGGGGGAAGAGACCCAGTACTTC
16 TRBJ2-1 TRBD2 TRBV7-2 - CASSSTSGGATNEQFF TGTGCCAGCAGCTCAACCAGCGGGGGGGCCACCAATGAGCAGTTCTTC
16 TRBJ2-2 - TRBV12-3/TRBV12-4 - CASSLIGGRNTGELFF TGTGCCAGCAGTTTAATTGGGGGACGGAACACCGGGGAGCTGTTTTTT
13 TRBJ1-2 - TRBV12-3/TRBV12-4 few CASSPLWSYGYTF TGTGCCAGCAGCCCTCTATGGAGCTATGGCTACACCTTC
14 TRBJ2-1 TRBD1 TRBV20-1 - CSARDRQGAGEQFF TGCAGTGCTAGAGATCGACAGGGGGCGGGAGAGCAGTTCTTC
13 TRBJ2-3 - TRBV20-1 few CSARDDPTDTQYF TGCAGTGCTAGAGATGACCCCACAGATACGCAGTATTTT
16 TRBJ2-5 TRBD1 TRBV5-1 once CASSLAGGEVEETQYF TGCGCCAGCAGCTTGGCAGGGGGCGAAGTAGAAGAGACCCAGTACTTC
15 TRBJ2-3 TRBD2 TRBV29-1 few CSVPGGDGATDTQYF TGCAGCGTTCCGGGAGGGGATGGAGCCACAGATACGCAGTATTTT
13 TRBJ2-1 - TRBV6-2/TRBV6-3 few CASSYSGDNEQFF TGTGCCAGCAGTTACTCTGGAGACAATGAGCAGTTCTTC
15 TRBJ2-7 TRBD1 TRBV5-1 few CASSRQGQGVDEQYF TGCGCCAGCAGCCGCCAGGGACAGGGAGTCGACGAGCAGTACTTC
14 TRBJ2-5 - TRBV6-5 few CASSYSPGQETQYF TGTGCCAGCAGTTACTCTCCCGGCCAAGAGACCCAGTACTTC
13 TRBJ1-1 - TRBV9 - CASSAGHSTEAFF TGTGCCAGCAGCGCCGGACATTCGACTGAAGCTTTCTTT
14 TRBJ2-5 - TRBV19 - CASSLRDNQETQYF TGTGCCAGTAGTCTCCGGGACAACCAAGAGACCCAGTACTTC
15 TRBJ2-5 - TRBV4-1 few CASSQDEYWQETQYF TGCGCCAGCAGCCAAGATGAATACTGGCAAGAGACCCAGTACTTC
16 TRBJ1-1 - TRBV11-2 - CASSLGLSSFSTEAFF TGTGCCAGCAGCTTAGGGCTCTCGTCCTTTTCCACTGAAGCTTTCTTT
15 TRBJ1-6 - TRBV12-3/TRBV12-4 few CASRKQGIDNSPLHF TGTGCCAGCAGAAAACAGGGTATAGATAATTCACCCCTCCACTTT
17 TRBJ2-7 - TRBV12-3/TRBV12-4 - CASSFKPTLIQSYEQYF TGTGCCAGCAGTTTTAAACCGACCCTTATACAGAGCTACGAGCAGTACTTC
16 TRBJ2-3 - TRBV12-3/TRBV12-4 once CASGFLRGASTDTQYF TGTGCCAGCGGTTTTCTCCGGGGGGCTAGCACAGATACGCAGTATTTT
16 TRBJ1-5 - TRBV15 few CATSSKFQGVLQPQHF TGTGCCACCAGCAGCAAATTTCAGGGAGTGTTGCAGCCCCAGCATTTT
16 TRBJ1-4 TRBD1 TRBV4-1 - CASSLRRDRGNEKLFF TGCGCCAGCAGCCTCCGAAGGGACAGGGGGAATGAAAAACTGTTTTTT
13 TRBJ2-1 - TRBV7-9 - CASSLVAPGQQFF TGTGCCAGCAGCTTAGTGGCCCCCGGACAGCAGTTCTTC
16 TRBJ1-4 TRBD1 TRBV15 - CATSGQGVGTNEKLFF TGTGCCACCAGCGGACAGGGTGTTGGGACTAATGAAAAACTGTTTTTT
15 TRBJ1-2 TRBD1 TRBV27 many CASSPRQGANYGYTF TGTGCCAGCAGTCCGAGACAGGGGGCCAACTATGGCTACACCTTC
14 TRBJ1-5 - TRBV20-1 few CSAQMGQEGQPQHF TGCAGTGCTCAGATGGGTCAGGAGGGTCAGCCCCAGCATTTT
14 TRBJ1-1 - TRBV6-5 - CASSYADGRREAFF TGTGCCAGCAGTTACGCGGACGGGAGACGTGAGGCTTTCTTT
14 TRBJ1-3 - TRBV29-1 few CSVERRTAGNTIYF TGCAGCGTTGAAAGGCGGACGGCTGGAAACACCATATATTTT
12 TRBJ2-7 TRBD2 TRBV29-1 - CSVGTGRNEQYF TGCAGCGTTGGGACCGGGAGGAACGAGCAGTACTTC
18 TRBJ2-1 - TRBV11-1 - CAITGFRLHLGSYNEQFF TGTGCCATCACAGGGTTTAGGCTCCACCTAGGCTCCTACAATGAGCAGTTCTTC
16 TRBJ1-3 TRBD1 TRBV5-5 - CASSHRDRRSGNTIYF TGTGCCAGCAGTCATAGGGACAGACGTTCTGGAAACACCATATATTTT
17 TRBJ2-1 TRBD2 TRBV7-3 - CASSPTSGASSYNEQFF TGTGCCAGCAGCCCAACTAGCGGGGCGTCCTCCTACAATGAGCAGTTCTTC
15 TRBJ1-2 TRBD1 TRBV2 - CASSGPKQGADGYTF TGTGCCAGCAGTGGCCCCAAACAGGGGGCAGATGGCTACACCTTC
15 TRBJ2-2 TRBD2 TRBV6-2/TRBV6-3 few CASSGTSMAAGELFF TGTGCCAGCAGCGGGACTAGCATGGCGGCCGGGGAGCTGTTTTTT
16 TRBJ2-7 TRBD2 TRBV4-1 - CASSQEGLAGFYEQYF TGCGCCAGCAGCCAAGAAGGACTAGCGGGTTTCTACGAGCAGTACTTC
11 TRBJ2-1 - TRBV6-2/TRBV6-3 - CASTSSDEQFF TGTGCCAGCACCTCTAGTGATGAGCAGTTCTTC
14 TRBJ2-2 - TRBV28 - CASRTLQNTGELFF TGTGCCAGCAGAACTCTGCAGAACACCGGGGAGCTGTTTTTT
16 TRBJ2-5 - TRBV4-3 - CASSQDKASPGETQYF TGCGCCAGCAGCCAAGATAAGGCTAGCCCGGGGGAGACCCAGTACTTC
13 TRBJ2-3 TRBD1 TRBV3-1 - CASSQETGGTQYF TGTGCCAGCAGCCAGGAAACAGGGGGCACGCAGTATTTT
15 TRBJ2-5 TRBD1 TRBV24-1 - CATSDLRQGQETQYF TGTGCCACCAGTGATTTGAGACAGGGACAAGAGACCCAGTACTTC
16 TRBJ1-2 - TRBV5-1 few CASSPRTEKTNYGYTF TGCGCCAGCAGCCCCCGGACAGAAAAGACTAACTATGGCTACACCTTC
15 TRBJ1-1 - TRBV27 - CASSFWGVGNTEAFF TGTGCCAGCAGTTTTTGGGGGGTCGGGAACACTGAAGCTTTCTTT
13 TRBJ1-5 - TRBV12-3/TRBV12-4 - CASNMGRTLPQHF TGTGCCAGCAATATGGGACGGACTCTCCCCCAGCATTTT
16 TRBJ2-3 TRBD2 TRBV15 - CATTGILSGGGDTQYF TGTGCCACCACCGGGATATTGAGCGGGGGGGGAGATACGCAGTATTTT
15 TRBJ1-2 - TRBV5-6 - CASRPFGAPGYGYTF TGTGCCAGCAGGCCCTTCGGGGCTCCGGGATATGGCTACACCTTC
18 TRBJ2-5 - TRBV6-2/TRBV6-3 few CASSYGHSPRGTKETQYF TGTGCCAGCAGTTACGGCCACAGCCCGCGAGGTACCAAAGAGACCCAGTACTTC
15 TRBJ2-1 TRBD1 TRBV12-3/TRBV12-4 - CASSIPGTGDNEQFF TGTGCCAGCAGCATCCCCGGGACAGGGGACAATGAGCAGTTCTTC